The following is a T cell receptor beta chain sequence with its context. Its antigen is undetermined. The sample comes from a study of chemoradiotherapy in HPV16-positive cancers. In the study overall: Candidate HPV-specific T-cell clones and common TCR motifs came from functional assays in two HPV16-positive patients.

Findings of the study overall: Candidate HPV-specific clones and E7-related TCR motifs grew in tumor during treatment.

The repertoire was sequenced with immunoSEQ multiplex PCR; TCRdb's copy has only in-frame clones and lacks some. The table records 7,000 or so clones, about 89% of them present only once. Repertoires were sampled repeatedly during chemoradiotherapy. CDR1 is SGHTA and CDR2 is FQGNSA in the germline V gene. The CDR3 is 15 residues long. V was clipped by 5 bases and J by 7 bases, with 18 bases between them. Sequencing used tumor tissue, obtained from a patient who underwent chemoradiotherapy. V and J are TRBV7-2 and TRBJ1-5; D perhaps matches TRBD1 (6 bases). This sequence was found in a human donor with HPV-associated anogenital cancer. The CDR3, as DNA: TGTGCCAGCAGCCCTCGTTGGGGGGGCTGGCAGCCCCAGCATTTT. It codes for CASSPRWGGWQPQHF.